Listed below are T cell receptor beta chains from one sample, sequenced in a study of cytomegalovirus exposure and HLA in healthy donors. Repertoires were generated with immunoSEQ multiplex PCR, while TCRdb's copy carries only in-frame clones and drops some. Of approximately 250,000 clones detected, around 80% appear once; the ten largest clones hold under 0.6%. Sequencing was carried out using PBMCs. The source is a boy between 5 and 17 years old in good health and CMV-seronegative. CDR3s leave out the opening cysteine and the closing phenylalanine or tryptophan. The D gene is left open where the match is weak. For some rows the clone size is stated as once, few or many, or as a class when expanded; others skip it.

V | D | size | CDR3
TRBV7-2 | TRBD2 | NA | ASSLVPLAGSYEQY
TRBV5-1 | NA | NA | ASSFSRSSNTEAF
TRBV2 | NA | NA | ASSDRQISNQPQH
TRBV4-1 | NA | few | ASSPPGEGEKLF
TRBV19 | NA | NA | ASRTGFAGELF
TRBV5-1 | NA | NA | ASSWTDWAPYNEQF
TRBV27 | TRBD1 | NA | ASSSTGVADTQY
TRBV11-2 | TRBD2 | NA | ASSYRLADYEQY
TRBV19 | NA | NA | ASSISGTPYEQY
TRBV6-4 | NA | NA | ASSDQGFNNEQF
TRBV4-1 | TRBD1 | NA | ASSQVTGEYEQY
TRBV7-8 | NA | NA | ASMRRHSTDTQY
TRBV15 | TRBD1 | few | ATGRAGQGTEAF
TRBV7-9 | TRBD2 | once | ASSLAGGPYNEQF
TRBV19 | NA | few | ASSSRARNSPLH
TRBV6-5 | NA | NA | ASSYGAGGNQPQH